One and the same sample provided the 28 T cell receptor beta chains below, sequenced in a study of shared T cell receptors in the human thymus. Method: immunoSEQ multiplex PCR; TCRdb's copy keeps in-frame clones and lacks some. The data show over 650,000 clones, about 87% seen once. A further study also used this sample, focusing on human thymus T cells.

What was sequenced was thymocytes. The receptors stem from a boy in the first two years of life with a congenital heart defect.

This clone was detected only once. The chain combines TRBV10-2 with TRBJ1-1; 7 nucleotides agree with TRBD1. CDR3 length equals 16 residues. CDR1 and CDR2 (germline): WSHSY, SAAADI. The J segment lost 0 bases and the V segment lost 5 bases, leaving 9 bases of the junction unmatched. The DNA for the CDR3 is TGCGCCAGCAGTTATTCAGGGGGACAAATGAACACTGAAGCTTTCTTT. Translated: CASSYSGGQMNTEAFF.

V and J are TRBV7-2 and TRBJ1-3, with 9 bases identical to TRBD1. The V and J ends lost 6 bases and 0 bases, in that order; junction bases with no gene match: 9. CDR1 is SGHTA and CDR2 is FQGNSA in the germline V gene. The length of the CDR3 is 17 residues. The CDR3 loop reads CASRVDGTGLSGNTIYF. CDR3 sequence (DNA): TGTGCCAGCAGGGTGGATGGGACAGGGCTCTCTGGAAACACCATATATTTT.

The rearrangement links TRBV30 to TRBJ1-1, with TRBD1 matching over 7 bases. The CDR3 length is 12 residues. Trimming took 6 bases from V and 7 from J; bases not matched to a gene: 8. Per the germline V gene, CDR1 is GTSNPN and CDR2 is SVGIG (reference sequence). CDR3: CACQIRDSEAFF. CDR3 nucleotide sequence: TGTGCCTGCCAAATCCGGGACAGTGAAGCTTTCTTT.

The genes are TRBV5-4 and TRBJ1-1; D unresolved. Trimming pared 0 bases from V and 0 bases from J, leaving 12 bases between. This CDR3 spans 16 amino acids. Germline CDR1 and CDR2: SGHNT and YYREEE (reference sequence). The CDR3 DNA sequence: TGTGCCAGCAGCTTGGGGGCTAAAACCATGAACACTGAAGCTTTCTTT. This gives the protein CASSLGAKTMNTEAFF.

This sequence joins TRBV4-3 and TRBJ2-1; 9 nucleotides agree with TRBD2. Trimming took 5 bases from V and 7 from J; bases not matched to a gene: 12. Germline assignment: CDR1 LGHNA and CDR2 YSLEER. There are 16 residues in the CDR3. CDR3 DNA sequence: TGCGCCAGCAGCGATCGAACTAGCGGGTGTCGGAATGAGCAGTTCTTC. It codes for CASSDRTSGCRNEQFF.

This chain connects TRBV5-4 to TRBJ2-3, with 12 bases aligning to TRBD1. V dropped 4 bases and J dropped 4; count of bases not matched to a gene: 10. CDR3 length equals 17 residues. Germline V gene lookup returns CDR1 SGHNT and CDR2 YYREEE (reference sequence). The CDR3 region is CASSLTRDRGLADTQYF. The DNA of the CDR3 is TGTGCCAGCAGCCTCACCCGGGACAGGGGGCTCGCAGATACGCAGTATTTT. Drawing the rest from reference TRBV5-4 and TRBJ2-3, the complete variable domain is ETGVTQSPTHLIKTRGQQVTLRCSSQSGHNTVSWYQQALGQGPQFIFQYYREEENGRGNFPPRFSGLQFPNYSSELNVNALELDDSALYLCASSLTRDRGLADTQYFGPGTRLTVL.

The chain combines TRBV4-1 with TRBJ1-1, with 7 bases that match TRBD1. The CDR3 spans 14 residues. Germline V lookup: CDR1 MGHRA, CDR2 YSYEKL. V shed 0 bases and J 8 bases; nucleotides not matched to a gene: 6. The CDR3 protein is CASSQERTGPEAFF. DNA of the CDR3: TGCGCCAGCAGCCAAGAACGGACAGGCCCCGAAGCTTTCTTT.

The CDR3 loop reads CASSQHTGRGGSGANVLTF. In DNA form, the CDR3 reads TGTGCCAGCAGTCAACACACAGGGCGGGGGGGTTCTGGGGCCAACGTCCTGACTTTC. The chain employs TRBV27 and TRBJ2-6; TRBD2 aligns across 9 bases. This CDR3 contains 19 residues. The junction had 12 bases not matched to a gene; V was cut back by 5 bases and J by 1 base. The germline V gene has CDR1 MNHEY and CDR2 SMNVEV (reference sequence). The variable domain in full, completed from reference TRBV27 and TRBJ2-6, reads EAQVTQNPRYLITVTGKKLTVTCSQNMNHEYMSWYRQDPGLGLRQIYYSMNVEVTDKGDVPEGYKVSRKEKRNFPLILESPSPNQTSLYFCASSQHTGRGGSGANVLTFGAGSRLTVL.

V gene TRBV5-1 combines with J gene TRBJ2-3; D call uncertain. The CDR3 has 15 amino acids. CDR1 is SGHRS and CDR2 is YFSETQ in the germline V gene. Trimming removed 0 bases from V and 0 bases from J, with 8 bases in between. CDR3 nucleotides: TGCGCCAGCAGCTTGGGGGCCCGAAGCACAGATACGCAGTATTTT. Translated, it gives CASSLGARSTDTQYF.

The chain is built from TRBV5-4 and TRBJ2-5; 9 bases line up with TRBD1. The J call is in doubt because the DNA end fits TRBJ2-7 better. CDR1 and CDR2 (germline): SGHNT, YYREEE (reference sequence). The CDR3 length is 13 residues. The DNA of the CDR3 is TGTGCCAGCAGCTCGGGACAGGGCTACGAGCAGTACTTC. Amino acid sequence: CASSSGQGYEQYF.

The V and J genes are TRBV5-1 and TRBJ2-7; TRBD2 matches 7 bases. The junction had 10 bases not matched to a gene; V was cut back by 4 bases and J by 0 bases. Germline V CDR1 and CDR2: SGHRS, YFSETQ. This CDR3 is 16 amino acids long. In DNA form, the CDR3 reads TGCGCCAGCAGCGCCGGATTGACTAGCAACTCCTACGAGCAGTACTTC. As protein: CASSAGLTSNSYEQYF.

V is TRBV15 and J is TRBJ1-4; TRBD1 agrees at 7 bases. Trimming removed 5 bases from V and 3 bases from J; junction bases left unmatched: 6. The V gene's germline CDR1 is LNHNV and CDR2 YYDKDF (reference sequence). The length of the CDR3 is 15 residues. CDR3 DNA sequence: TGTGCCACCAGCGGTCACAGGGGCTCTAATGAAAAACTGTTTTTT. Translation gives CATSGHRGSNEKLFF. Based on the CDR3 plus reference TRBV15 and TRBJ1-4, the full variable domain is DAMVIQNPRYQVTQFGKPVTLSCSQTLNHNVMYWYQQKSSQAPKLLFHYYDKDFNNEADTPDNFQSRRPNTSFCFLDIRSPGLGDTAMYLCATSGHRGSNEKLFFGSGTQLSVL.

The chain has TRBV4-3 and TRBJ2-7; D call uncertain. CDR3 size: 20 residues. The germline CDR1 and CDR2 sequences are LGHNA and YSLEER. Deletions cut 4 bases from V and 0 bases from J, with 28 bases between. The CDR3 sequence is CASSPQCLSLGQTSSYEQYF. The CDR3 region has the DNA TGCGCCAGCAGCCCTCAGTGTTTATCGCTTGGGCAGACGAGCTCCTACGAGCAGTACTTC.

The V and J genes are TRBV10-2 and TRBJ2-7; a weak D match, TRBD2 (5 bases). Trimming pared 4 bases from V and 0 bases from J, leaving 16 bases between. Germline loops: CDR1 WSHSY, CDR2 SAAADI. The CDR3 is made up of 16 amino acids. CDR3 amino acids: CASSARMGSSSYEQYF. CDR3 nucleotide sequence: TGCGCCAGCAGTGCCCGGATGGGGAGCAGCTCCTACGAGCAGTACTTC.

The V call is TRBV5-1, the J call TRBJ2-1, with TRBD2 matching over 10 bases. In germline, CDR1 is SGHRS, CDR2 YFSETQ. J gave up 5 bases and V 4 bases, and 9 bases lay outside the gene matches. The CDR3 contains 16 residues. CDR3 in DNA: TGCGCCAGCAGCAGAATAGCGGGGGGCACTAACAATGAGCAGTTCTTC. Amino acids: CASSRIAGGTNNEQFF.

This chain joins TRBV5-6 and TRBJ1-3, with D maybe TRBD1 (6 bases). CDR3 length: 18 amino acids. The V end lost 4 bases, the J end lost 0 bases, and 20 bases lay between the germline ends. Germline V gene data show CDR1 as SGHDT and CDR2 as YYEEEE. The CDR3 bases are TGTGCCAGCAGCCGGGACAAGGGTCCTTCGGGCTCTGGAAACACCATATATTTT. Translated: CASSRDKGPSGSGNTIYF.

This clone came up once. V and J are TRBV19 and TRBJ1-1; D gene uncertain. This CDR3 contains 19 residues. Germline-derived CDR1 and CDR2 are LNHDA and SQIVND (reference sequence). V shed 5 bases and J shed 1 base, with 26 bases lying between them. The CDR3 loop is CASSLSRGRVPFRNTEAFF. The CDR3 DNA sequence: TGTGCCAGTAGTCTTAGTCGCGGGAGGGTCCCATTTAGGAACACTGAAGCTTTCTTT.

The chain carries TRBV5-6 and TRBJ1-5; 7 positions agree with TRBD1. Germline-derived CDR1 and CDR2 are SGHDT and YYEEEE. Trimming at V came to 3 bases and at J to 2 bases, leaving 8 bases not matched to a gene. The CDR3 consists of 16 residues. CDR3 amino acids: CASSSKQGIGNQPQHF. The CDR3 DNA is TGTGCCAGCAGCTCCAAACAGGGGATAGGCAATCAGCCCCAGCATTTT.

The chain uses TRBV4-2 and TRBJ2-7; no firm D call. Trimming left V 1 base short and J 3 bases short, with 13 bases between. The CDR3 is 15 residues long. Germline V gene data show CDR1 as LGHNA and CDR2 as YNFKEQ. This CDR3 reads CASSQGIAVNYEQYF. The CDR3 nucleotides are TGTGCCAGCAGCCAAGGAATAGCAGTTAACTACGAGCAGTACTTC.

The chain combines TRBV6-1 with TRBJ1-1, with D perhaps TRBD1 (5 bases). The CDR3 is 12 amino acids. V lost 4 bases, J lost 8 bases, and 11 bases lay in between. CDR1 MNHNS and CDR2 SASEGT come from the germline V gene. The DNA of the CDR3 is TGTGCCAGCAGTGGTCAGGGATTGGAAGCTTTCTTT. This sequence encodes CASSGQGLEAFF.

V gene TRBV11-2 combines with J gene TRBJ2-2; 8 nucleotides match TRBD1. CDR3 size: 15 residues. Germline V gene data show CDR1 as SGHAT and CDR2 as FQNNGV. The V gene end was trimmed by 5 bases and the J gene end by 5 bases; junction bases not matched to a gene: 7. Here the CDR3 DNA reads TGTGCCAGCAGCATCAGGGGGCGCGGTACCGGGGAGCTGTTTTTT. Translating gives CASSIRGRGTGELFF.

V and J are TRBV6-6 and TRBJ2-1, with D hard to call. Germline lookup yields CDR1 MNHNY and CDR2 SVGAGI (reference sequence). V lost 0 bases and J lost 0, with 9 bases in between. The length of the CDR3 is 16 residues. CDR3 nucleotides: TGTGCCAGCAGTTACTCGGTACAGAGCTCCTACAATGAGCAGTTCTTC. Its protein product is CASSYSVQSSYNEQFF.

Only a few counts were recorded for this clone. This chain connects TRBV21-1 to TRBJ1-4; the D segment call TRBD1 is taken from the table without a DNA check. TRBV21-1 is a recognized pseudogene. The CDR3 sequence is 15 residues long. The CDR3 sequence is CASSPPDILNEKLFF. CDR3 DNA sequence: TGTGCCAGCAGCCCACCTGACATTTTAAATGAAAAACTGTTTTTT.

A few counts support this clone. The chain carries TRBV5-1 and TRBJ1-3; a weak D match, TRBD1 (6 bases). Trimming removed 0 bases at V and 2 bases at J, with 9 bases between. The CDR3 length is 15 residues. The germline gives CDR1 SGHRS, CDR2 YFSETQ. The CDR3 bases are TGCGCCAGCAGCTTGGAGGGGGACCCTGGAAACACCATATATTTT. Protein sequence: CASSLEGDPGNTIYF.

Points on this clone: Other DNA sequences in the sample encode the same CDR3. The rearrangement links TRBV19 to TRBJ1-5; D is uncertain. Trimming removed 3 bases at V and 4 bases at J, with 7 bases between. CDR1 LNHDA and CDR2 SQIVND come from the germline V gene (reference sequence). This CDR3 comprises 13 residues. The CDR3 DNA sequence: TGTGCCAGTAGTATGTCCGGGAATCAGCCCCAGCATTTT. It encodes CASSMSGNQPQHF.

Only one count was recorded for this clone. The chain is built from TRBV7-9 and TRBJ2-3; weak D call: TRBD1 (8 bases). This CDR3 has 17 amino acids. V was pared by 7 bases and J by 3 bases, with 23 bases between. Germline V gene lookup returns CDR1 SEHNR and CDR2 FQNEAQ (reference sequence). The CDR3 sequence is CASTFYGGQGGTDTQYF. CDR3 DNA: TGTGCCAGCACCTTTTATGGTGGACAGGGAGGGACAGATACGCAGTATTTT.

The rearrangement links TRBV28 to TRBJ1-1, with D unclear. CDR1 is MDHEN and CDR2 is SYDVKM in the germline V gene. The ends were cut back, 5 bases at V and 3 bases at J, with 13 bases in the middle. The CDR3 consists of 14 residues. DNA for the CDR3: TGTGCCAGCAGTGCCGGGAGGCGCGACACTGAAGCTTTCTTT. Translating gives CASSAGRRDTEAFF.

This chain uses TRBV7-9 with TRBJ2-5; D unresolved. The CDR3 is 13 amino acids. Trimming removed 7 bases at V and 2 bases at J, with 11 bases between. Germline V lookup: CDR1 SEHNR, CDR2 FQNEAQ (reference sequence). The CDR3 loop reads CASTKAGQETQYF. CDR3 nucleotides: TGTGCCAGCACCAAGGCCGGGCAAGAGACCCAGTACTTC.